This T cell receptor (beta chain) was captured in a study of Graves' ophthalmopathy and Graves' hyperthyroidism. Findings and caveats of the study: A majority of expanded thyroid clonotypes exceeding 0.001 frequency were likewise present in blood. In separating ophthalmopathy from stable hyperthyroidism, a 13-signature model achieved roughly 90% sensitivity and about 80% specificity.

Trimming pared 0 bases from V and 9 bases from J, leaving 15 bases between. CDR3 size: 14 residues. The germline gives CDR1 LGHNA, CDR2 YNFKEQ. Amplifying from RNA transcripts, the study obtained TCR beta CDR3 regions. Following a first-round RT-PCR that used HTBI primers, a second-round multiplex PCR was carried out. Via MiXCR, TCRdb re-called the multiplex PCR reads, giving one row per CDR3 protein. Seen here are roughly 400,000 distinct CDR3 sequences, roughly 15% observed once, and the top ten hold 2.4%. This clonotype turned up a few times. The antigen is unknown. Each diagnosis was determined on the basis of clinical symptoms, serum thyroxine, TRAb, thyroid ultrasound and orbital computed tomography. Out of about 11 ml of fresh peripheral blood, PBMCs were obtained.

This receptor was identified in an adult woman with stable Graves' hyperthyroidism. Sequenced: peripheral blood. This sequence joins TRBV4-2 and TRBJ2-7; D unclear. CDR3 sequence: CASSQDQERRVQYF. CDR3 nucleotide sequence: TGTGCCAGCAGCCAAGATCAGGAGAGAAGAGTGCAGTACTTC.